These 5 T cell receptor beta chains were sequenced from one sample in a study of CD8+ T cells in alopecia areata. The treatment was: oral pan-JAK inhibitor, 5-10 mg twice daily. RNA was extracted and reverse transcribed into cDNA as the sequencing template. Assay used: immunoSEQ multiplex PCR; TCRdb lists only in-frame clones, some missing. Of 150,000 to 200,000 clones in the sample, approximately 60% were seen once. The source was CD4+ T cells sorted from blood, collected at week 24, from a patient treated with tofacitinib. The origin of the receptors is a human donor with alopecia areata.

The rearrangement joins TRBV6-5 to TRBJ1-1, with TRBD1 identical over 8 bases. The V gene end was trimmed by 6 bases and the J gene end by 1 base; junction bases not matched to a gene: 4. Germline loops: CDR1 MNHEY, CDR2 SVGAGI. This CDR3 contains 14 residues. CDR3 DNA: TGTGCCAGCAGACGACAGGGGCCGAACACTGAAGCTTTCTTT. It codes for CASRRQGPNTEAFF.

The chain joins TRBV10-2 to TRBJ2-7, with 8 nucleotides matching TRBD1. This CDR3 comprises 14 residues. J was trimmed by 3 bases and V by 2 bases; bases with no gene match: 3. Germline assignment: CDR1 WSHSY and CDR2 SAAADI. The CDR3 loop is CASSEQGAGYEQYF. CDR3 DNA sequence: TGCGCCAGCAGTGAGCAGGGGGCGGGCTACGAGCAGTACTTC.

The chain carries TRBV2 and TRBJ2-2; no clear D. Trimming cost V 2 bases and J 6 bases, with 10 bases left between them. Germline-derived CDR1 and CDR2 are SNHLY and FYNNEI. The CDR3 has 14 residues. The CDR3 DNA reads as TGTGCCAGCAGTGAATTCAGGTTGGCCGGGGAGCTGTTTTTT. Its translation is CASSEFRLAGELFF. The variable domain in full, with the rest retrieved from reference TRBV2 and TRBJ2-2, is EPEVTQTPSHQVTQMGQEVILRCVPISNHLYFYWYRQILGQKVEFLVSFYNNEISEKSEIFDDQFSVERPDGSNFTLKIRSTKLEDSAMYFCASSEFRLAGELFFGEGSRLTVL.

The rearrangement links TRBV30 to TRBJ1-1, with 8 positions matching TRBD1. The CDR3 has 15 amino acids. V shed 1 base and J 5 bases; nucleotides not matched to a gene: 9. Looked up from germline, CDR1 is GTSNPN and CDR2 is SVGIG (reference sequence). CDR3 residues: CAWSALFRGQTEAFF. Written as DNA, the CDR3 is TGTGCCTGGAGTGCACTATTCAGGGGGCAGACTGAAGCTTTCTTT.

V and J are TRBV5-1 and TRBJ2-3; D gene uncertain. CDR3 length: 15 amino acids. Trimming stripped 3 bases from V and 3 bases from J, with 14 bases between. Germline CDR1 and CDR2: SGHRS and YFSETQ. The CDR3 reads CASSSEMTRTDTQYF. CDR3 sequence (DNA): TGCGCCAGCAGCTCCGAGATGACAAGGACAGATACGCAGTATTTT. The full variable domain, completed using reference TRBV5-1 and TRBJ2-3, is KAGVTQTPRYLIKTRGQQVTLSCSPISGHRSVSWYQQTPGQGLQFLFEYFSETQRNKGNFPGRFSGRQFSNSRSEMNVSTLELGDSALYLCASSSEMTRTDTQYFGPGTRLTVL.